The next 8 T cell receptor beta chains were all read from a single sample in a study of human T cells and chemical hapten exposure. TCRdb passed the RACE reads through MiXCR, listing each CDR3 protein once. This sample yields around 130,000 distinct CDR3 sequences, of which 8.5% to 9.5% are seen a single time; 1.5% to 2% belongs to the top ten. Time point meaning: healthy volunteer bleed at 2 weeks. Blood, whole and unfractionated, served as the source for total RNA extraction. Sequenced material: whole blood. The receptors shown here come from a male donor in good health. Some clones in this sample may be carry-over from other donors' samples.

This chain joins TRBV7-6 and TRBJ1-5, with D tentatively TRBD1 (5 bases). V gave up 4 bases and J gave up 6 bases, with 16 bases separating them. The CDR3 contains 15 residues. Germline V CDR1 and CDR2: SGHVS, FNYEAQ. The CDR3 reads CASSSAGGQGQPQHF. In DNA form, the CDR3 reads TGTGCCAGCAGCTCCGCTGGGGGTCAGGGTCAGCCCCAGCATTTT.

This clonotype was seen more than once but under ten times. This chain uses TRBV5-5 with TRBJ2-3, with 12 nucleotides matching TRBD1. The V gene end was trimmed by 4 bases and the J gene end by 3 bases; junction bases not matched to a gene: 6. Germline CDR1 and CDR2: SGHKS and YYEKEE (reference sequence). This CDR3 region has 16 residues. The CDR3 loop reads CASSRGQGAATDTQYF. CDR3 DNA: TGTGCCAGCAGCCGGGGACAGGGGGCTGCTACAGATACGCAGTATTTT.

This chain links TRBV27 with TRBJ2-3; D is possibly TRBD1 or TRBD2 (5 bases each). The V gene's germline CDR1 is MNHEY and CDR2 SMNVEV (reference sequence). CDR3 length: 13 amino acids. Between the trimmed V and J ends, which lost 8 bases and 1 base, there was a span of 10 bases. The CDR3 region is CASRGTGTDTQYF. The CDR3 coding sequence is TGTGCCAGCCGTGGGACCGGCACAGATACGCAGTATTTT.

The sample holds a few counts of this clonotype. The rearrangement uses TRBV20-1 and TRBJ1-1; 7 nucleotides agree with TRBD1. With V trimmed by 5 bases and J by 0 bases, 3 bases remained unmatched. CDR1 and CDR2 (germline): DFQATT, SNEGSKA (reference sequence). The CDR3 has 13 residues. The CDR3 is CSAYRGMNTEAFF. The CDR3 bases are TGCAGTGCTTACAGGGGTATGAACACTGAAGCTTTCTTT.

This chain uses TRBV6-6 with TRBJ2-5, with 7 bases that match TRBD1. V was clipped by 6 bases and J by 3 bases; unmatched bases: 4. This CDR3 is built from 13 residues. Germline V lookup: CDR1 MNHNY, CDR2 SVGAGI (reference sequence). In DNA, the CDR3 is TGTGCCAGCAGAGCGACAGGGAAAGAGACCCAGTACTTC. It specifies CASRATGKETQYF.

This clonotype was recorded many times. The chain combines TRBV6-1 with TRBJ2-7; D not resolved. The CDR3 totals 13 residues. Germline V gene data show CDR1 as MNHNS and CDR2 as SASEGT. The V end lost 0 bases, the J end lost 2 bases, and 5 bases lay between the germline ends. CDR3 in DNA: TGTGCCAGCAGTGAAGCGGCCCCCTACGAGCAGTACTTC. It translates to CASSEAAPYEQYF.

This clonotype was counted many times. This chain uses TRBV29-1 with TRBJ2-7, with 11 positions matching TRBD1. The CDR3 loop spans 13 amino acids. Germline assignment: CDR1 SQVTM and CDR2 ANQGSEA. The ends lost 7 bases at V and 6 bases at J; junction bases unmatched: 8. CDR3 in amino acids: CSAGTGTGGEQYF. CDR3 nucleotide sequence: TGCAGCGCCGGTACCGGGACAGGGGGCGAGCAGTACTTC.

There are many counts of this clonotype. V gene TRBV27 combines with J gene TRBJ2-1; a weak D match, TRBD1 (6 bases). The germline gives CDR1 MNHEY, CDR2 SMNVEV (reference sequence). The CDR3 extends over 12 amino acids. V was trimmed by 11 bases and J by 6 bases, leaving 14 bases between them. Written as DNA, the CDR3 is TGTGCCGGTGGGGCAGGGGCCAATGAGCAGTTCTTC. This codes for CAGGAGANEQFF.